These 9 T cell receptor beta chains came from one sample sequenced in a study of cytomegalovirus exposure and HLA in healthy donors. The PCR made use of 60 Vbeta and 13 Jbeta primers. TCRdb keeps only in-frame clones here, not all; method: immunoSEQ multiplex PCR. The sample yields 85,000 to 100,000 clones, under 75% seen once. Material for sequencing was PBMCs. These receptors were taken from a human donor in good health.

This rearrangement joins TRBV6-1 to TRBJ1-5; D possibly corresponds to TRBD1 (6 bases). Germline V CDR1 and CDR2: MNHNS, SASEGT. V gave up 6 bases and J gave up 2 bases, with 14 bases separating them. CDR3 size: 15 residues. In nucleotides, the CDR3 is TGTGCCAGCAGCAGAACAGGGTCCGGCAATCAGCCCCAGCATTTT. This translates into CASSRTGSGNQPQHF.

The chain employs TRBV7-9 and TRBJ1-1; a weak D match, TRBD1 (5 bases). This CDR3 has 15 residues. The V and J ends lost 6 bases and 1 base respectively, with 15 bases between them. Germline V gene lookup returns CDR1 SEHNR and CDR2 FQNEAQ (reference sequence). CDR3 protein: CASRVIPGENTEAFF. For the CDR3, the DNA is TGTGCCAGCAGGGTTATACCGGGGGAGAACACTGAAGCTTTCTTT.

The genes are TRBV30 and TRBJ1-1; possibly TRBD1 for D (5 bases). The CDR3 is 14 residues long. With 2 bases removed from V and 6 bases from J, the gap between germline ends came to 16 bases. The germline gives CDR1 GTSNPN, CDR2 SVGIG (reference sequence). This CDR3 reads CAWSLPGGRPEAFF. The CDR3 DNA follows: TGTGCCTGGAGTCTCCCGGGGGGTCGTCCTGAAGCTTTCTTT.

This rearrangement joins TRBV29-1 to TRBJ1-2, with 12 bases lining up with TRBD1. The CDR3 consists of 16 residues. CDR1 is SQVTM, CDR2 ANQGSEA, per germline. J lost 6 bases, V lost 6 bases, and 14 bases had no gene match. The CDR3 nucleotides are TGCAGCGTCGCTCTTACCGGGACAGGGGGCGCAGATGGCTACACCTTC. It codes for CSVALTGTGGADGYTF.

This clone was observed a handful of times. The CDR3 region has the DNA TGTGCCAGCAGCCCGGCCGGGACACTAGACACCGGGGAGCTGTTTTTT. Its protein is CASSPAGTLDTGELFF. The chain couples TRBV11-2 to TRBJ2-2; a weak D match, TRBD1 (6 bases). Deletions cut 5 bases from V and 3 bases from J, with 16 bases between. The CDR3 extends over 16 amino acids. Germline CDR1 is SGHAT and CDR2 is FQNNGV.

The count of this clone is one. The rearrangement uses TRBV5-1 and TRBJ1-5; 8 nucleotides match TRBD1. CDR1 SGHRS and CDR2 YFSETQ come from the germline V gene. This CDR3 region has 14 residues. Trimming at V came to 4 bases and at J to 3 bases, leaving 3 bases not matched to a gene. The CDR3 DNA follows: TGCGCCAGCAGCGCGGGACAGGTCAATCAGCCCCAGCATTTT. Translating it yields CASSAGQVNQPQHF.

CDR3 amino acids: CASRREGAQNTEAFF. The CDR3 DNA is TGTGCCAGCAGACGCGAGGGGGCCCAGAACACTGAAGCTTTCTTT. The chain is built from TRBV6-5 and TRBJ1-1; TRBD1 aligns across 7 bases. CDR1 and CDR2 from the germline V gene are MNHEY and SVGAGI. V lost 6 bases to trimming and J lost 1 base; unmatched junction nucleotides: 8. The length of the CDR3 is 15 residues.

V is TRBV5-4 and J is TRBJ1-1, with TRBD1 matching 11 bases. V was pared by 0 bases and J by 2 bases, with 6 bases of the junction left unmatched. Looked up from germline, CDR1 is SGHNT and CDR2 is YYREEE (reference sequence). The CDR3 is 17 amino acids. The CDR3 sequence: CASSLADRGLVNTEAFF. The CDR3 bases are TGTGCCAGCAGCTTGGCGGACAGGGGGCTCGTTAACACTGAAGCTTTCTTT.

V usage is TRBV9 and J usage is TRBJ2-7; 8 nucleotides line up with TRBD2. Germline CDR1 reads SGDLS; CDR2 reads YYNGEE. The CDR3 is 14 residues long. The junction had 7 bases not matched to a gene; V was cut back by 5 bases and J by 3 bases. The DNA of the CDR3 is TGTGCCAGCAGTTTCGGGGGGGCCGGCTACGAGCAGTACTTC. Amino acid sequence: CASSFGGAGYEQYF.